The present TCR beta chain was sequenced within a study of blood T cells in healthy people across ages (dated by TCRdb to the mid-2010s). With respect to the entire study: In model experiments, roughly one uniquely barcoded TCR beta cDNA molecule per two T cells was captured by template switching. Using deep sequencing normalized with unique cDNA molecular identifiers, the study measured how TCR beta repertoire diversity changes with age. The donors were divided into four age groups: young (average 16 years), middle-aged (about 39), aged (under 70) and long-lived (about 80). Two additional independent replicas of 1 million unique cDNA reads from the same blood draw were analyzed for two donors (one aged 18 to 30 and one aged 80 or older).

Overall study results and their limits: There was a strong correlation between observed TCR beta diversity and the percentage of naive T cells measured by flow cytometry. Estimates of total diversity based on one million sequenced T cells were considered lower bounds and underestimates. The CMV infection status of donors was not known, potentially confounding age-related changes in expanded clonotypes. Observed TCR beta diversity per million T cells fell roughly linearly with age, and a significant reduction was already apparent by age approximately 41. The long-lived group showed more naive CD4+ T cells, fewer expanded clones and increased TCR diversity than the aged group, suggesting age selection. Since profiling was done on bulk unsorted PBMCs, naive and antigen-experienced compartments could not be conclusively compared.

Receptor libraries were prepared by 5' RACE. The instrument given in TCRdb is Illumina HiSeq 2500. A second roughly 7 to 11 cycle PCR used a sample-barcoded 5' primer and a J-beta primer mix. A unique molecular identifier was introduced onto each TCR beta cDNA molecule by a template-switch 5' adaptor carrying 12 random nucleotides. Each sample yielded at least 3 million CDR3-containing paired-end reads. The Mint cDNA synthesis kit, primed by a TRBC-specific oligonucleotide, was used to synthesize first-strand cDNA from all RNA. Following uracil-DNA glycosylase treatment, all cDNA underwent a first 18-cycle PCR with the universal primers M1SS and BC2_uni_R. In the source study's methods: Normalization of each sample was performed by random selection of 1 million high-quality reads, each carrying a distinct molecular identifier. Instead of being binned into consensus sequences, reads with shared molecular identifiers were discarded. MiTCR, with a Q25 quality threshold and the strictest error-elimination algorithm, was used for CDR3 identification, clonotype clustering and error correction. A nonparametric unseen species model with Euler transformation was used to estimate a lower bound on total TCR beta diversity. TCRdb reprocessed the public reads (quality trimming at Q25 with fastp, clone calling with MiXCR) and kept in-frame beta chains. All rows with the same CDR3 protein become a single entry with the most common DNA and genes. Clone size and V and J calls follow TCRdb, not the original study. Across this sample there are about 930,000 distinct CDR3 sequences, with 25% to 30% seen only once. The top ten clones comprise roughly a tenth of the sample.

Deletion took 0 bases off V and 4 bases off J, with a span of 17 bases between the germline ends. The germline V gene gives CDR1 as KGHSH and CDR2 as LQKENI. The CDR3 numbers 17 residues from cysteine through phenylalanine. Only the CDR3 DNA stays, 51 bases, in frame from base 1. Donors were roughly 40 systemically healthy Caucasian individuals from Russia aged roughly 6 to 95 years. Each donor gave roughly 9.5 milliliters of peripheral blood, collected into EDTA-treated Vacutainer tubes. Ficoll-Paque density-gradient centrifugation was used to isolate PBMCs, with at least 7 million obtained per sample. Total RNA was extracted from PBMCs with Trizol reagent, with at least 6 micrograms obtained per sample. For every donor, an aliquot of PBMCs went through flow cytometry to measure the percentages of naive CD45RAhigh/CD27high T cells. Concerning this clonotype itself: This clone's antigen is unknown. The sample holds no much larger clone one base away, and base qualities are not on file.

The same specimen was also included in a second study, on T cells of mothers and their children. The second study's authors report: Nine systemically healthy Caucasian individuals served as donors, namely three mothers together with their six children. cDNA synthesis consumed the entire amount of extracted RNA, loaded at roughly 1.5 ug RNA in each 15 ul reaction. Sample barcodes and 2-4 random nucleotides were added via the M1S primer in the second PCR. Over 8 million TCR beta CDR3 reads were obtained for each mother, and some 3.1 million reads were obtained for each child. TCR recombination output is similarly shaped by thymic selection in related and unrelated pairs, with a minor effect exerted by inherited differences. Normalized repertoire overlap was always found to be slightly, but never significantly, higher in related mother-child pairs than in unrelated mother-child pairs. No persistent microchimeric T cell clones were found, with a detection sensitivity of roughly 99 clones per million clonotypes. In the study, deep NGS was used to compare the TCR beta repertoires of mothers and children, and features distinguishing related mother-child pairs from unrelated individuals were sought. On average, the children were about 12 +/- 4 years old, while the mothers were 40 +/- 4 years old. After adapter ligation with NEBNext reagents, the libraries were sequenced on Illumina HiSeq 2000 with 100+100 nt paired-end reads. To avoid cross-contamination, the mother libraries and the child libraries were prepared a month apart and sequenced in separate runs. Between roughly 450,000 and 2,000,000 distinct TCR beta clonotypes were identified per donor. Naive TCR beta clonotypes were estimated from low-frequency clonotypes matched to each donor's FACS-determined naive share, without sorting.

This clonotype was obtained from a woman in her 40s in good health. Input material: blood. The rearranged segments are TRBV18 and TRBJ2-3, with a weak D call of TRBD2 (5 bases match). CDR3 region: CASSPPGQARRADTQYF. The sequenced DNA: TGTGCCAGCTCACCACCTGGTCAAGCCCGGCGGGCAGATACGCAGTATTTT.